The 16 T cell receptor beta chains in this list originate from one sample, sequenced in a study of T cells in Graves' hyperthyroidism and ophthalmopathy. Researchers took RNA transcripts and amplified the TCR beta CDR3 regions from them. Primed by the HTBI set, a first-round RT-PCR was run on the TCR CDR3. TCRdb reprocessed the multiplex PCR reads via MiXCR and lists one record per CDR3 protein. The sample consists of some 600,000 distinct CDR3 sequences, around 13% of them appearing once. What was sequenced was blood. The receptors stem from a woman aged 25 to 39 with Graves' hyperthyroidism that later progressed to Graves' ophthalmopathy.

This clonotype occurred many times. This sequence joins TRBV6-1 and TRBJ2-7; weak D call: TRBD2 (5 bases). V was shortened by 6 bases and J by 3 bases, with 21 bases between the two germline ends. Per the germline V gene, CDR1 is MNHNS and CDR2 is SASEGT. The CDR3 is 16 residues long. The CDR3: CASSASVGGPIYEQYF. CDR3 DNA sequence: TGTGCCAGCAGCGCCTCGGTTGGCGGGCCCATCTACGAGCAGTACTTC.

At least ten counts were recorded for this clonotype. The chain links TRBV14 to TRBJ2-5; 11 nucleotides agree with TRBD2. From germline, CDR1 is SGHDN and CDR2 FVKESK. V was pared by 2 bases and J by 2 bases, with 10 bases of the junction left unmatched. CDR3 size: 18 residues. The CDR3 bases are TGTGCCAGCAGCCAATCTCCGGGACTAGCGGAAATTCAAGAGACCCAGTACTTC. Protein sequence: CASSQSPGLAEIQETQYF.

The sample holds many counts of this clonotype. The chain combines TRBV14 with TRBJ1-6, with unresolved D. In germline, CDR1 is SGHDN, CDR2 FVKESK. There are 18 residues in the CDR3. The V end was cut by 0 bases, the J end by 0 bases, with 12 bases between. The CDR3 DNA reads TGTGCCAGCAGCCAAGATCTGGTCAGGAGCTCCTATAATTCACCCCTCCACTTT. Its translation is CASSQDLVRSSYNSPLHF.

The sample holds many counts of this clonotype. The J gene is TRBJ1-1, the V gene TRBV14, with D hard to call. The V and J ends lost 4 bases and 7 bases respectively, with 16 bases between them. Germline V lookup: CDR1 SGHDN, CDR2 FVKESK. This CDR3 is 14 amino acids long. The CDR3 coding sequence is TGTGCCAGCAGCCCCGGCCTCGGGATTGGTGAAGCTTTCTTT. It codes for CASSPGLGIGEAFF.

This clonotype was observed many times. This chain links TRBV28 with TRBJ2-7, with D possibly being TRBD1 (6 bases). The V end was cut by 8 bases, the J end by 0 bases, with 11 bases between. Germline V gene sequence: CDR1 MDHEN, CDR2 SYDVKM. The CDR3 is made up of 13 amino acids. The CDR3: CASGTTSSYEQYF. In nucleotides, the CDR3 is TGTGCCAGCGGGACAACGAGCTCCTACGAGCAGTACTTC.

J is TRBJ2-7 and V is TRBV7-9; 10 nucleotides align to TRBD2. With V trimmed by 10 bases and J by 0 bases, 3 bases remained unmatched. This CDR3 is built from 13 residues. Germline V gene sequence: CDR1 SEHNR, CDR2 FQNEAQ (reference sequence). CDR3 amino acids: CATGTSDSYEQYF. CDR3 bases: TGTGCCACCGGGACTAGCGACTCCTACGAGCAGTACTTC.

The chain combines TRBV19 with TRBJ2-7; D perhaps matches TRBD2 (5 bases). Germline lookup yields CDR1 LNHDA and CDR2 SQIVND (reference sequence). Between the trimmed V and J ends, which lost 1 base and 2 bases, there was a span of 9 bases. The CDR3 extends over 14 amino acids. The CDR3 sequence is CASSIAGRAYEQYF. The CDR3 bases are TGTGCCAGTAGTATAGCCGGGCGGGCCTACGAGCAGTACTTC. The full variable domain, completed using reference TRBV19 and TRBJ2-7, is DGGITQSPKYLFRKEGQNVTLSCEQNLNHDAMYWYRQDPGQGLRLIYYSQIVNDFQKGDIAEGYSVSREKKESFPLTVTSAQKNPTAFYLCASSIAGRAYEQYFGPGTRLTVT.

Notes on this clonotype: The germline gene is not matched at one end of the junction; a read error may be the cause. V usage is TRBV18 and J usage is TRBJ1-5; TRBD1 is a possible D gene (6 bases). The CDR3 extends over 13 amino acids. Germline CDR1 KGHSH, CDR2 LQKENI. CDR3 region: CASPPDRNQPQHF. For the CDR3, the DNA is TGTGCCAGCCCACCCGACAGGAATCAGCCCCAGCATTTT.

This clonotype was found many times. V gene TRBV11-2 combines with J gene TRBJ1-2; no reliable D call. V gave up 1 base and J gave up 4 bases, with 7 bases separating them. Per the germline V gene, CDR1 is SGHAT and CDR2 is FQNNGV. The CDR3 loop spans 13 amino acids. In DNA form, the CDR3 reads TGTGCCAGCAGCTTAGTCACTATCTATGGCTACACCTTC. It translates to CASSLVTIYGYTF.

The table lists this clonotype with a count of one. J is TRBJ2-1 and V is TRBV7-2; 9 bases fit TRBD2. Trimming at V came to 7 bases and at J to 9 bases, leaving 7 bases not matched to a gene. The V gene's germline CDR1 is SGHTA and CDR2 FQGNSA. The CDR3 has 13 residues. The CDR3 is CASMEASGVEQFF. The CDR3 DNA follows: TGTGCCAGCATGGAGGCTAGCGGGGTTGAGCAGTTCTTC.

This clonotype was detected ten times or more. The CDR3 spells CASSRHTDPYEQYF. Written as DNA, the CDR3 is TGTGCCAGCAGTAGACACACCGATCCCTACGAGCAGTACTTC. This chain uses TRBV28 with TRBJ2-7; D ambiguous. This CDR3 is 14 amino acids long. Germline V CDR1 and CDR2: MDHEN, SYDVKM. V lost 5 bases and J lost 2, with 13 bases in between.

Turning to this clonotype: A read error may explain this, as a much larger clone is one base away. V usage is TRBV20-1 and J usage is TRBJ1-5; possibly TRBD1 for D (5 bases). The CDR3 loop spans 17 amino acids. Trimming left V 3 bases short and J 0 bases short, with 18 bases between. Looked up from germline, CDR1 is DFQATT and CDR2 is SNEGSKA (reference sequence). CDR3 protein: CSASPGQEDYSNQPQHF. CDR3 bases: TGCAGTGCTAGTCCGGGGCAGGAAGACTATAGCAATCAGCCCCAGCATTTT.

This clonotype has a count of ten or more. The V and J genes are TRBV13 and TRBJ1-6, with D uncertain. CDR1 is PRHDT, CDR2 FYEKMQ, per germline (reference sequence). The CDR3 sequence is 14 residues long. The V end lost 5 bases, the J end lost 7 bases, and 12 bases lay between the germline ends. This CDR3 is CASSAQAPNSPLHF. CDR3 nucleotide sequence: TGTGCCAGCAGCGCCCAGGCTCCAAATTCACCCCTCCACTTT.

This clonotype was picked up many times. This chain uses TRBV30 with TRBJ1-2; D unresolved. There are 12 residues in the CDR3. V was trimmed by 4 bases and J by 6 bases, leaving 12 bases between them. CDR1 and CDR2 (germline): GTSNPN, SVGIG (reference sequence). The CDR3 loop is CAWNTAVDGYTF. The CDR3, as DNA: TGTGCCTGGAACACAGCGGTGGATGGCTACACCTTC.

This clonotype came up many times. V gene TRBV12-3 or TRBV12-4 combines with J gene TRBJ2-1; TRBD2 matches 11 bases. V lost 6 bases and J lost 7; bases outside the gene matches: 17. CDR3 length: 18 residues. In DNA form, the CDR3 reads TGTGCCAGCAGCCCGGTGCTTAGCGGGAGGGGCCCTCGGAATGAGCAGTTCTTC. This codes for CASSPVLSGRGPRNEQFF.

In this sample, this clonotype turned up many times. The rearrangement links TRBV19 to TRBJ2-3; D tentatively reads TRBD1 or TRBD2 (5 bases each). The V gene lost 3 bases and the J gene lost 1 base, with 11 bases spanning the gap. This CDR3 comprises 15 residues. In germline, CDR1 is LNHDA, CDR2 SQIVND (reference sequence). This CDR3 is CASSIRDGGTDTQYF. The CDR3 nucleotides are TGTGCCAGTAGTATCCGGGACGGGGGCACAGATACGCAGTATTTT.